Below, 25 T cell receptor beta chains from the same sample are listed, as sequenced in a study of PD-1 blockade in classical Hodgkin lymphoma. Repertoires were generated with immunoSEQ multiplex PCR, while TCRdb's copy carries only in-frame clones and drops some. This sample yields about 110,000 clones, of which around 89% are seen a single time; about 20% belongs to the top ten. No patient escaped relapse after autologous stem cell transplantation, and brentuximab vedotin exposure varied. The sample in question was peripheral blood mononuclear cells (PBMCs), obtained before the second cycle of nivolumab. The receptors were sampled from a human donor with classical Hodgkin lymphoma.

This chain's CDR3 is CASSFPGVSSYEQYF. The CDR3 DNA follows: TGTGCCAGCAGTTTTCCAGGAGTCAGCTCCTACGAGCAGTACTTC. The chain combines TRBV28 with TRBJ2-7; D gene ambiguous. The ends were cut back, 3 bases at V and 0 bases at J, with 12 bases in the middle. Germline CDR1 reads MDHEN; CDR2 reads SYDVKM. CDR3 length equals 15 residues.

The chain uses TRBV5-4 and TRBJ2-7; possibly TRBD1 for D (6 bases). Germline V CDR1 and CDR2: SGHNT, YYREEE (reference sequence). V lost 0 bases, J lost 2 bases, and 9 bases lay in between. CDR3 length: 14 amino acids. The CDR3 reads CASSLGTGPYEQYF. The CDR3 region has the DNA TGTGCCAGCAGCTTGGGAACAGGGCCCTACGAGCAGTACTTC.

Concerning this clone itself: This specimen includes other DNA sequences encoding the same CDR3. V gene TRBV6-5 combines with J gene TRBJ1-2, with TRBD1 matching 9 bases. Germline trimming cut 6 bases from V and 8 bases from J; bases unmatched to any gene: 7. This CDR3 region has 13 residues. CDR1 is MNHEY and CDR2 is SVGAGI in the germline V gene. CDR3 bases: TGTGCCAGCAGCCTGGACAGGGGAGACGGCTACACCTTC. The encoded protein is CASSLDRGDGYTF.

The J gene is TRBJ2-1, the V gene TRBV5-1; D gene ambiguous. V shed 0 bases and J shed 2 bases, with 9 bases lying between them. Germline-derived CDR1 and CDR2 are SGHRS and YFSETQ. This CDR3 has 15 amino acids. The CDR3 bases are TGCGCCAGCAGCTTGGGCCAGGCAACCTACAATGAGCAGTTCTTC. Translating gives CASSLGQATYNEQFF.

This clone was seen more than once but under ten times. V usage is TRBV29-1 and J usage is TRBJ1-1; D not certain. Deletions cut 7 bases from V and 1 base from J, with 16 bases between. The CDR3 runs 14 residues. Germline CDR1 SQVTM, CDR2 ANQGSEA. The CDR3 DNA is TGCAGCGCCGAGTTCCAGGACCCGAACACTGAAGCTTTCTTT. It encodes CSAEFQDPNTEAFF. Full variable domain (remainder filled in from reference TRBV29-1 and TRBJ1-1): SAVISQKPSRDICQRGTSLTIQCQVDSQVTMMFWYRQQPGQSLTLIATANQGSEATYESGFVIDKFPISRPNLTFSTLTVSNMSPEDSSIYLCSAEFQDPNTEAFFGQGTRLTVV.

V usage is TRBV11-2 and J usage is TRBJ2-7; D call uncertain. V was cut by 0 bases and J by 4 bases, with 4 bases left in between. CDR1 and CDR2 (germline): SGHAT, FQNNGV. The CDR3 is 12 amino acids. As DNA, the CDR3 is TGTGCCAGCAGCTTAGATGGTTACGAGCAGTACTTC. It specifies CASSLDGYEQYF.

J is TRBJ2-3 and V is TRBV10-1, with TRBD2 identical over 11 bases. The V gene end was trimmed by 11 bases and the J gene end by 5 bases; junction bases not matched to a gene: 6. The CDR3 covers 13 residues. From germline, CDR1 is WNHNN and CDR2 SYGVQD (reference sequence). The CDR3 DNA reads as TGCGCCTCTAGCGGGAGGTTTGAAGATACGCAGTATTTT. This gives the protein CASSGRFEDTQYF.

The chain employs TRBV11-2 and TRBJ1-1; no definite D call. V dropped 5 bases and J dropped 1 base, with 5 bases sitting between them. This CDR3 region has 12 residues. Germline V gene sequence: CDR1 SGHAT, CDR2 FQNNGV. CDR3 residues: CASSGGNTEAFF. The CDR3, as DNA: TGTGCCAGCAGCGGCGGGAACACTGAAGCTTTCTTT.

The V gene is TRBV4-3, the J gene TRBJ1-3; D might be TRBD1 (6 bases). Germline lookup yields CDR1 LGHNA and CDR2 YSLEER. V dropped 4 bases and J dropped 3 bases, with 19 bases sitting between them. The CDR3 runs 17 residues. The CDR3 is CASSLDTGWGLGNTIYF. In nucleotides, the CDR3 is TGCGCCAGCAGCCTCGATACAGGTTGGGGGCTTGGAAACACCATATATTTT.

The rearrangement uses TRBV25-1 and TRBJ2-1; no clear D. CDR1 and CDR2 (germline): MGHDK, SYGVNS. V shed 6 bases and J shed 2 bases, with 2 bases lying between them. CDR3 length equals 11 residues. In nucleotides, the CDR3 is TGTGCCAGCAGCCCCTACAATGAGCAGTTCTTC. Translating it yields CASSPYNEQFF.

This chain uses TRBV15 with TRBJ1-5; D not certain. CDR1 and CDR2 from the germline V gene are LNHNV and YYDKDF (reference sequence). This CDR3 has 15 residues. Between the trimmed V and J ends, which lost 5 bases and 0 bases, there was a span of 11 bases. The CDR3 sequence is CATSPGRYSNQPQHF. As DNA, the CDR3 is TGTGCCACCAGCCCCGGAAGGTATAGCAATCAGCCCCAGCATTTT.

The chain joins TRBV18 to TRBJ2-3; D gene uncertain. CDR3 length: 14 amino acids. Germline assignment: CDR1 KGHSH and CDR2 LQKENI. Trimming removed 5 bases at V and 3 bases at J, with 12 bases between. The CDR3 nucleotides read TGTGCCAGCTCATCTACAGCACCTACAGATACGCAGTATTTT. This encodes CASSSTAPTDTQYF.

This clone was detected once. The chain couples TRBV18 to TRBJ1-2; 11 nucleotides align to TRBD1. Losses at the gene ends were 5 bases for V and 4 bases for J; bases not matched to a gene: 6. Germline-derived CDR1 and CDR2 are KGHSH and LQKENI. The CDR3 sequence is 15 residues long. CDR3 in amino acids: CASSSRTGGGYGYTF. CDR3 DNA sequence: TGTGCCAGCTCATCCCGGACAGGGGGCGGCTATGGCTACACCTTC.

The gene calls are TRBV10-1 and TRBJ2-7, with 10 bases lining up with TRBD2. V was pared by 8 bases and J by 1 base, with 8 bases of the junction left unmatched. The CDR3 runs 15 residues. Germline lookup yields CDR1 WNHNN and CDR2 SYGVQD (reference sequence). DNA for the CDR3: TGCGCCAGCTCGGCTAGCGGGAGAATATCCTACGAGCAGTACTTC. It codes for CASSASGRISYEQYF.

V and J are TRBV6-4 and TRBJ1-1; 7 bases map to TRBD1. The germline CDR1 and CDR2 sequences are MRHNA and SNTAGT. Trimming at V came to 6 bases and at J to 1 base, leaving 11 bases not matched to a gene. This CDR3 region has 16 residues. The CDR3 loop is CASRPTRQGTNTEAFF. CDR3 nucleotide sequence: TGTGCCAGCAGACCCACCCGACAGGGAACGAACACTGAAGCTTTCTTT.

The V call is TRBV4-1, the J call TRBJ1-5; 9 bases agree with TRBD1. Losses at the gene ends were 3 bases for V and 7 bases for J; bases not matched to a gene: 10. Germline lookup yields CDR1 MGHRA and CDR2 YSYEKL. CDR3 length equals 16 residues. The CDR3 sequence: CASSQGDRVRDQPQHF. Here the CDR3 DNA reads TGCGCCAGCAGCCAGGGGGACAGGGTGCGAGACCAGCCCCAGCATTTT.

The chain couples TRBV2 to TRBJ2-7; the match to TRBD2 covers 11 bases. Losses at the gene ends were 3 bases for V and 3 bases for J; bases not matched to a gene: 1. CDR3 length: 14 residues. CDR1 and CDR2 (germline): SNHLY, FYNNEI. The CDR3 sequence is CASSEGTSGYEQYF. The DNA for the CDR3 is TGTGCCAGCAGTGAGGGGACTAGCGGCTACGAGCAGTACTTC.

This sequence joins TRBV19 and TRBJ2-1, with TRBD2 as a possible D gene (7 bases). The CDR3 runs 14 residues. V was cut by 5 bases and J by 5 bases, with 13 bases left in between. Germline CDR1 LNHDA, CDR2 SQIVND (reference sequence). The CDR3 region is CASSLWEGDNEQFF. The CDR3 DNA sequence: TGTGCCAGTAGTTTGTGGGAGGGGGACAATGAGCAGTTCTTC.

The chain carries TRBV7-9 and TRBJ1-1, with 7 bases fitting TRBD1. There are 15 residues in the CDR3. Germline V lookup: CDR1 SEHNR, CDR2 FQNEAQ (reference sequence). After removal of 5 bases from V and 6 bases from J, the junction contained 12 bases not matched to a gene. CDR3 loop: CASSRPATGVSEAFF. The CDR3 bases are TGTGCCAGCAGCCGCCCCGCAACAGGGGTCTCTGAAGCTTTCTTT.

This chain links TRBV27 with TRBJ1-2; 9 bases are a match to TRBD1. The CDR3 runs to 14 residues. Trimming at V came to 6 bases and at J to 3 bases, leaving 5 bases not matched to a gene. In germline, CDR1 is MNHEY, CDR2 SMNVEV (reference sequence). CDR3 bases: TGTGCCAGCAGGCCGGGACAGGGAGACTATGGCTACACCTTC. Its translation: CASRPGQGDYGYTF.

The rearrangement links TRBV28 to TRBJ1-3; possibly TRBD1 for D (5 bases). V was cut by 10 bases and J by 4 bases, with 14 bases left in between. The CDR3 extends over 13 amino acids. The germline CDR1 and CDR2 sequences are MDHEN and SYDVKM. The CDR3 spells CATELGVGNTIYF. DNA of the CDR3: TGTGCCACCGAGTTAGGGGTCGGAAACACCATATATTTT.

The V gene is TRBV19, the J gene TRBJ2-3; TRBD2 is a possible D gene (5 bases). Per germline, CDR1 LNHDA and CDR2 SQIVND (reference sequence). Trimming cost V 7 bases and J 3 bases, with 17 bases left between them. The CDR3 extends over 15 amino acids. CDR3 loop: CASNYGRLRTDTQYF. The CDR3 DNA reads TGTGCCAGTAACTATGGGAGATTGAGAACAGATACGCAGTATTTT.

J is TRBJ2-3 and V is TRBV10-3, with 7 bases lining up with TRBD2. Germline CDR1 and CDR2: ENHRY and SYGVKD. The CDR3 is 15 residues long. After removal of 6 bases from V and 4 bases from J, the junction contained 10 bases not matched to a gene. The DNA for the CDR3 is TGTGCCATCAGGGGTAAGCGGGACTCTCCAGATACGCAGTATTTT. The encoded protein is CAIRGKRDSPDTQYF.

The chain combines TRBV5-1 with TRBJ1-2; 7 nucleotides align to TRBD1. The germline V gene encodes CDR1 SGHRS and CDR2 YFSETQ. This CDR3 contains 15 residues. Trimming at V came to 4 bases and at J to 2 bases, leaving 8 bases not matched to a gene. The DNA for the CDR3 is TGCGCCAGCAGCCCGGGGGACAGTATAAACTATGGCTACACCTTC. Translation: CASSPGDSINYGYTF. Looking up the rest from reference TRBV5-1 and TRBJ1-2 gives the full variable domain: KAGVTQTPRYLIKTRGQQVTLSCSPISGHRSVSWYQQTPGQGLQFLFEYFSETQRNKGNFPGRFSGRQFSNSRSEMNVSTLELGDSALYLCASSPGDSINYGYTFGSGTRLTVV.

The rearrangement uses TRBV5-6 and TRBJ1-2, with a weak D call TRBD1 (5 bases). Germline assignment: CDR1 SGHDT and CDR2 YYEEEE. V lost 0 bases and J 8 bases, leaving 14 bases between the germline ends. CDR3 length: 14 amino acids. CDR3 sequence: CASSLAKGYGGYTF. The CDR3 coding sequence is TGTGCCAGCAGCTTGGCCAAGGGGTATGGAGGCTACACCTTC.